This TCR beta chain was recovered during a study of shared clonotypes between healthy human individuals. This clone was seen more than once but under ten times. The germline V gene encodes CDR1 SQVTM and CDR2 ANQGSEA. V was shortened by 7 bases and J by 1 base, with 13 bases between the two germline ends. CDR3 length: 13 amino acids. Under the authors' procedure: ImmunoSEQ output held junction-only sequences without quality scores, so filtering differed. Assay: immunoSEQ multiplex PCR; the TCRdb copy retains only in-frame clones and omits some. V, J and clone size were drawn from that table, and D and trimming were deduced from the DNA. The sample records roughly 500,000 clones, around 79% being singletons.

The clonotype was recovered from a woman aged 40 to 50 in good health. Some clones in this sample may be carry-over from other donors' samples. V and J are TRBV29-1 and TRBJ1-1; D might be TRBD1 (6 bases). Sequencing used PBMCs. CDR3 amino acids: CSAAQGTNTEAFF. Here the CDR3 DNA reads TGCAGCGCTGCACAGGGTACGAACACTGAAGCTTTCTTT.